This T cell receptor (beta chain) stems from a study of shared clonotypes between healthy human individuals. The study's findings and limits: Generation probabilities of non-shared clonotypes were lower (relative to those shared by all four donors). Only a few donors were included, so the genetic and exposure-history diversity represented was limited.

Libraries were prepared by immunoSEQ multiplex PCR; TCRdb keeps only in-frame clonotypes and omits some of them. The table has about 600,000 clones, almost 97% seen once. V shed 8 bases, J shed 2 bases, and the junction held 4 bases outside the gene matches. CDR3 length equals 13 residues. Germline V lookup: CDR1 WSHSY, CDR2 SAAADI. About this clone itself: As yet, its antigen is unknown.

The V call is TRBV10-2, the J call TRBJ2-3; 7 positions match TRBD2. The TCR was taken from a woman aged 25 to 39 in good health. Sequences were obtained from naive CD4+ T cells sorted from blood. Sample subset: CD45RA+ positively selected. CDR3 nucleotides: TGCGCCAGCGGGGGGACTAACACAGATACGCAGTATTTT. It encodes CASGGTNTDTQYF.